These 14 T cell receptor beta chains originate from one sample sequenced in a study of T cell responses to AZD1222 COVID-19 vaccine. Assay used: immunoSEQ multiplex PCR; TCRdb lists only in-frame clones, some missing. The sample contains 150,000 to 200,000 clones, over 70% of which appear only once. The specimen comprised peripheral blood, sampled on day 0 of MenACWY control vaccination. The receptor set was obtained from an adult in good health.

This clone was seen only once. This chain joins TRBV7-9 and TRBJ2-5; D is ambiguous. CDR3 length: 10 amino acids. The germline gives CDR1 SEHNR, CDR2 FQNEAQ (reference sequence). V lost 5 bases and J 5 bases, leaving 3 bases between the germline ends. CDR3 residues: CASSGETQYF. CDR3 sequence (DNA): TGTGCCAGCAGCGGTGAGACCCAGTACTTC.

The rearrangement uses TRBV4-1 and TRBJ2-7, with 7 nucleotides matching TRBD1. The germline CDR1 and CDR2 sequences are MGHRA and YSYEKL. J was trimmed by 13 bases and V by 0 bases; bases with no gene match: 12. This CDR3 contains 14 residues. The chain's CDR3 is CASSQDVTGILLYF. DNA of the CDR3: TGCGCCAGCAGCCAAGACGTGACAGGGATCCTGCTATACTTC.

This sequence joins TRBV7-9 and TRBJ1-1; D unresolved. In germline, CDR1 is SEHNR, CDR2 FQNEAQ (reference sequence). This CDR3 is 12 amino acids long. Trimming cost V 3 bases and J 8 bases, with 10 bases left between them. The CDR3 region is CASSLIGGEAFF. As DNA, the CDR3 is TGTGCCAGCAGCTTGATAGGCGGCGAAGCTTTCTTT.

The chain carries TRBV30 and TRBJ2-3, with TRBD2 matching over 8 bases. Looked up from germline, CDR1 is GTSNPN and CDR2 is SVGIG (reference sequence). This CDR3 has 18 amino acids. V dropped 5 bases and J dropped 0; count of bases not matched to a gene: 16. CDR3 DNA: TGTGCCTGGGGTCGACCAATAGCGGGGCAAGAAAGCACAGATACGCAGTATTTT. This translates into CAWGRPIAGQESTDTQYF.

The chain uses TRBV3-1 (or the pseudogene TRBV3-2) and TRBJ1-2; possibly TRBD1 for D (5 bases). CDR1 is LGHDT, CDR2 YNNKEL, per germline (reference sequence). Trimming cost V 5 bases and J 4 bases, with 17 bases left between them. The CDR3 contains 15 residues. The CDR3 DNA reads TGTGCCAGCAGCATATGGGGCCGGGACTTCTATGGCTACACCTTC. As protein: CASSIWGRDFYGYTF.

The table lists this clone with a count of one. The rearrangement links TRBV9 to TRBJ1-5; D is uncertain. The V gene's germline CDR1 is SGDLS and CDR2 YYNGEE. V was trimmed by 0 bases and J by 0 bases, leaving 7 bases between them. The CDR3 loop spans 15 amino acids. The CDR3 region is CASSVDGVSNQPQHF. The CDR3 nucleotides read TGTGCCAGCAGCGTAGATGGGGTTAGCAATCAGCCCCAGCATTTT.

This clone has only a few counts. The rearrangement joins TRBV5-1 to TRBJ1-5, with D maybe TRBD1 (5 bases). The CDR3 sequence is 14 residues long. The germline V and J ends were trimmed by 1 base and 4 bases, with 9 bases remaining between them. CDR1 and CDR2 from the germline V gene are SGHRS and YFSETQ. CDR3 sequence: CASSLRGGNQPQHF. DNA of the CDR3: TGCGCCAGCAGCTTGAGGGGAGGTAATCAGCCCCAGCATTTT.

The J gene is TRBJ2-1, the V gene TRBV19, with D perhaps being TRBD1 or TRBD2 (5 bases each). There are 15 residues in the CDR3. Germline assignment: CDR1 LNHDA and CDR2 SQIVND (reference sequence). Trimming removed 4 bases at V and 5 bases at J, with 15 bases between. The CDR3 reads CASSTPGRADNEQFF. CDR3 bases: TGTGCCAGTAGTACCCCGGGACGGGCCGACAATGAGCAGTTCTTC. The entire variable domain, with the rest obtained from reference TRBV19 and TRBJ2-1, is as follows: DGGITQSPKYLFRKEGQNVTLSCEQNLNHDAMYWYRQDPGQGLRLIYYSQIVNDFQKGDIAEGYSVSREKKESFPLTVTSAQKNPTAFYLCASSTPGRADNEQFFGPGTRLTVL.

The V call is TRBV11-2, the J call TRBJ2-7, with 8 bases fitting TRBD2. CDR1 is SGHAT, CDR2 FQNNGV, per germline. V gave up 5 bases and J gave up 0 bases; unmatched junction bases: 9. There are 16 residues in the CDR3. CDR3 nucleotides: TGTGCCAGCAGCGACAACGGGGGGGCCTTCTCCTACGAGCAGTACTTC. This codes for CASSDNGGAFSYEQYF.

This chain connects TRBV29-1 to TRBJ1-1, with D unresolved. Deletions cut 1 base from V and 4 bases from J, with 13 bases between. The CDR3 covers 14 residues. Germline V gene sequence: CDR1 SQVTM, CDR2 ANQGSEA. Here the CDR3 DNA reads TGCAGCGTTGAAGGGGTTGGGGTAGGCACTGAAGCTTTCTTT. This codes for CSVEGVGVGTEAFF. Full variable domain (missing parts from reference TRBV29-1 and TRBJ1-1): SAVISQKPSRDICQRGTSLTIQCQVDSQVTMMFWYRQQPGQSLTLIATANQGSEATYESGFVIDKFPISRPNLTFSTLTVSNMSPEDSSIYLCSVEGVGVGTEAFFGQGTRLTVV.

This rearrangement joins TRBV19 to TRBJ1-4, with unresolved D. V was trimmed by 5 bases and J by 4 bases, leaving 2 bases between them. From germline, CDR1 is LNHDA and CDR2 SQIVND (reference sequence). This CDR3 is built from 11 residues. CDR3: CASSLNEKLFF. The CDR3 nucleotides are TGTGCCAGTAGTCTTAATGAAAAACTGTTTTTT. The entire variable domain, with the rest obtained from reference TRBV19 and TRBJ1-4, is as follows: DGGITQSPKYLFRKEGQNVTLSCEQNLNHDAMYWYRQDPGQGLRLIYYSQIVNDFQKGDIAEGYSVSREKKESFPLTVTSAQKNPTAFYLCASSLNEKLFFGSGTQLSVL.

This chain links TRBV28 with TRBJ1-5; D is ambiguous. The germline V gene encodes CDR1 MDHEN and CDR2 SYDVKM. Trimming left V 8 bases short and J 1 base short, with 12 bases between. This CDR3 is 14 amino acids long. DNA for the CDR3: TGTGCCAGCGTCGCCCCTGGGAGCAATCAGCCCCAGCATTTT. It is translated as CASVAPGSNQPQHF.

The chain uses TRBV11-2 and TRBJ1-3; D is unclear. CDR3 length: 14 residues. Germline V gene data show CDR1 as SGHAT and CDR2 as FQNNGV. V was shortened by 5 bases and J by 3 bases, with 11 bases between the two germline ends. CDR3 DNA: TGTGCCAGCAGCCAGGCCGGGATTGGAAACACCATATATTTT. Translation: CASSQAGIGNTIYF.

The V gene is TRBV7-8, the J gene TRBJ1-3; D is unresolved. The germline gives CDR1 SGHVS, CDR2 FQNEAQ. The CDR3 consists of 14 residues. V gave up 1 base and J gave up 0 bases, with 4 bases separating them. The CDR3 loop reads CASSLGLSGNTIYF. In DNA, the CDR3 is TGTGCCAGCAGCTTAGGTCTCTCTGGAAACACCATATATTTT. The variable domain in full, with the rest retrieved from reference TRBV7-8 and TRBJ1-3, is GAGVSQSPRYKVAKRGQDVALRCDPISGHVSLFWYQQALGQGPEFLTYFQNEAQLDKSGLPSDRFFAERPEGSVSTLKIQRTQQEDSAVYLCASSLGLSGNTIYFGEGSWLTVV.